This TCR beta chain came from a study of T cells after yellow fever vaccination. TCRdb used MiXCR to reprocess the 5' RACE reads, holding one entry per CDR3 protein. The sample records roughly 350,000 distinct CDR3 sequences, 4.1% being singletons. The sample consisted of PBMCs, taken 5 days after the yellow fever booster vaccination. This TCR was recovered from a man younger than 30 who received the YFV17D yellow fever vaccine.

CDR3 residues: CASSLRTGGDYGYTF. CDR3 sequence (DNA): TGTGCCAGCAGCTTGCGGACAGGGGGGGACTATGGCTACACCTTC. The rearrangement uses TRBV12-3 or TRBV12-4 and TRBJ1-2; TRBD1 matches 10 bases. There are 15 residues in the CDR3. After removal of 6 bases from V and 3 bases from J, the junction contained 7 bases not matched to a gene.